What follows are 30 T cell receptor beta chains derived from one specimen sequenced in a study of beta chain features in type 1 diabetes. These receptors have no identified antigens. The sequenced template was cDNA made from the entire isolated RNA. The table came from immunoSEQ multiplex PCR; TCRdb's copy has only in-frame clones and leaves some out. The sample has roughly 700,000 clones, 13% seen once. Findings of the study overall: Shorter TCRB CDR3s, moderately but significantly so, marked every one of the four CD4+ subsets in Type 1 diabetes patients.

Sequencing was performed on naive CD4+ T cells from blood. The source of these receptors is a man aged 18 to 30 with type 1 diabetes.

This chain connects TRBV18 to TRBJ1-2, with D uncertain. Germline V CDR1 and CDR2: KGHSH, LQKENI. This CDR3 is built from 13 residues. V was cut by 3 bases and J by 3 bases, with 8 bases left in between. The CDR3 loop is CASSPGKDYGYTF. The CDR3 region has the DNA TGTGCCAGCTCACCCGGGAAGGACTATGGCTACACCTTC.

This clone occurred a few times. The chain joins TRBV12-5 to TRBJ2-7, with 8 bases lining up with TRBD2. Germline V CDR1 and CDR2: LGHNT, FRNRAP. Trimming cost V 7 bases and J 2 bases; bases outside gene matches: 10. The CDR3 has 15 residues. The chain's CDR3 is CASDPGGDGTYEQYF. DNA of the CDR3: TGTGCTAGTGACCCGGGGGGGGACGGTACCTACGAGCAGTACTTC. The full variable domain, rest sourced from reference TRBV12-5 and TRBJ2-7, is DARVTQTPRHKVTEMGQEVTMRCQPILGHNTVFWYRQTMMQGLELLAYFRNRAPLDDSGMPKDRFSAEMPDATLATLKIQPSEPRDSAVYFCASDPGGDGTYEQYFGPGTRLTVT.

This clone was observed a few times. This chain links TRBV6-6 with TRBJ1-2, with D unclear. CDR1 is MNHNY and CDR2 is SVGAGI in the germline V gene (reference sequence). CDR3 length equals 15 residues. V was pared by 5 bases and J by 2 bases, with 15 bases between. CDR3 amino acids: CASSEALQTNYGYTF. The CDR3 DNA sequence: TGTGCCAGCAGTGAGGCGTTACAGACGAACTATGGCTACACCTTC.

This clone was recorded a few times. This sequence joins TRBV29-1 and TRBJ1-1; no clear D gene. The CDR3 is 15 amino acids. Germline assignment: CDR1 SQVTM and CDR2 ANQGSEA. V dropped 3 bases and J dropped 7 bases, with 21 bases sitting between them. CDR3 sequence (DNA): TGCAGCGTTGAGGCTTACCCCGCGCAGTCAAATGAAGCTTTCTTT. Its protein is CSVEAYPAQSNEAFF.

The V gene is TRBV30, the J gene TRBJ1-2; 8 bases align to TRBD1. The CDR3 is 15 residues long. Germline CDR1 is GTSNPN and CDR2 is SVGIG (reference sequence). The J segment lost 5 bases and the V segment lost 5 bases, leaving 13 bases of the junction unmatched. The DNA of the CDR3 is TGTGCCTGGCGGACAGGGTTTTCCTCTCTTTATGGCTACACCTTC. This codes for CAWRTGFSSLYGYTF.

The V call is TRBV2, the J call TRBJ2-3; a possible D gene is TRBD1 (5 bases). V was clipped by 7 bases and J by 4 bases, with 15 bases between them. The CDR3 spans 14 residues. CDR1 SNHLY and CDR2 FYNNEI come from the germline V gene. The CDR3 reads CASTPQGTADTQYF. In DNA form, the CDR3 reads TGTGCCAGCACCCCCCAGGGAACTGCAGATACGCAGTATTTT.

CDR3 protein: CASRETLDTQYF. CDR3 nucleotides: TGTGCCAGCAGGGAGACTCTGGATACGCAGTATTTT. The rearrangement joins TRBV7-9 to TRBJ2-3; D is unclear. V lost 6 bases to trimming and J lost 6 bases, with 10 bases between them. The CDR3 runs 12 residues. Germline CDR1 SEHNR, CDR2 FQNEAQ (reference sequence).

V gene TRBV2 combines with J gene TRBJ1-5; no firm D call. V lost 1 base and J lost 0, with 4 bases in between. Germline V gives CDR1 SNHLY, CDR2 FYNNEI. CDR3 length: 14 amino acids. CDR3 nucleotides: TGTGCCAGCAGTGAAGGTCATAGCAATCAGCCCCAGCATTTT. It specifies CASSEGHSNQPQHF. Full variable domain (outside the CDR3, taken from reference TRBV2 and TRBJ1-5): EPEVTQTPSHQVTQMGQEVILRCVPISNHLYFYWYRQILGQKVEFLVSFYNNEISEKSEIFDDQFSVERPDGSNFTLKIRSTKLEDSAMYFCASSEGHSNQPQHFGDGTRLSIL.

A few counts support this clone. The V gene is TRBV28, the J gene TRBJ1-2; D not resolved. The V end was cut by 6 bases, the J end by 1 base, with 15 bases between. The CDR3 has 15 amino acids. Germline V CDR1 and CDR2: MDHEN, SYDVKM. CDR3 in amino acids: CASSLAGMGNYGYTF. CDR3 sequence (DNA): TGTGCCAGCAGCCTTGCGGGGATGGGTAACTATGGCTACACCTTC.

Only a few counts were recorded for this clone. The chain carries TRBV6-5 and TRBJ2-2; 13 bases agree with TRBD2. J was trimmed by 5 bases and V by 4 bases; bases with no gene match: 1. Germline V lookup: CDR1 MNHEY, CDR2 SVGAGI. The CDR3 is made up of 15 amino acids. The CDR3 region is CASSLGLAGTGELFF. For the CDR3, the DNA is TGTGCCAGCAGTTTGGGACTAGCGGGGACCGGGGAGCTGTTTTTT.

The chain joins TRBV2 to TRBJ2-1, with TRBD2 as a possible D gene (5 bases). V shed 7 bases and J shed 4 bases, with 11 bases lying between them. Germline lookup yields CDR1 SNHLY and CDR2 FYNNEI. The CDR3 totals 13 residues. CDR3 bases: TGTGCCAGCACCCCGGAGGCTTACAATGAGCAGTTCTTC. Encoded protein: CASTPEAYNEQFF.

This rearrangement joins TRBV27 to TRBJ2-6; D possibly corresponds to TRBD2 (7 bases). Germline CDR1 and CDR2: MNHEY and SMNVEV (reference sequence). The CDR3 is made up of 20 amino acids. V shed 4 bases and J shed 0 bases, with 22 bases lying between them. The CDR3 loop reads CASSSLTGRGYRSGANVLTF. Here the CDR3 DNA reads TGTGCCAGCAGTTCCCTTACAGGGAGGGGATACCGCTCTGGGGCCAACGTCCTGACTTTC.

This clone has just a few counts. The chain is built from TRBV18 and TRBJ2-1; 10 nucleotides agree with TRBD2. The germline V gene encodes CDR1 KGHSH and CDR2 LQKENI. The CDR3 totals 16 residues. V lost 3 bases to trimming and J lost 7 bases; unmatched junction nucleotides: 9. The CDR3 DNA sequence: TGTGCCAGCTCACCCTCGCCCAGCGGGGGGGCGAATGAGCAGTTCTTC. Amino acids: CASSPSPSGGANEQFF.

This chain joins TRBV7-9 and TRBJ1-5; D unresolved. There are 13 residues in the CDR3. The germline gives CDR1 SEHNR, CDR2 FQNEAQ (reference sequence). V lost 7 bases, J lost 7 bases, and 14 bases lay in between. CDR3 coding DNA: TGTGCCAGCACCACCGGTCTTGAACAGCCCCAGCATTTT. Its translation: CASTTGLEQPQHF. Complete variable domain (other parts from reference TRBV7-9 and TRBJ1-5): DTGVSQNPRHKITKRGQNVTFRCDPISEHNRLYWYRQTLGQGPEFLTYFQNEAQLEKSRLLSDRFSAERPKGSFSTLEIQRTEQGDSAMYLCASTTGLEQPQHFGDGTRLSIL.

This clone was counted only a few times. Within the sample, other DNA sequences also encode this same CDR3. The chain couples TRBV29-1 to TRBJ1-2; unclear D gene. The ends were cut back, 4 bases at V and 0 bases at J, with 9 bases in the middle. Germline-derived CDR1 and CDR2 are SQVTM and ANQGSEA. The CDR3 sequence is 13 residues long. The CDR3, as DNA: TGCAGCGTTGCGGACGGAGCTAACTATGGCTACACCTTC. The encoded protein is CSVADGANYGYTF.

This clone was picked up a small number of times. The rearrangement joins TRBV4-1 to TRBJ1-2; 7 bases are a match to TRBD1. Germline V gene sequence: CDR1 MGHRA, CDR2 YSYEKL. Trimming removed 3 bases from V and 7 bases from J; junction bases left unmatched: 14. The CDR3 totals 16 residues. The CDR3 loop is CASSHPTGQRMGGYTF. The CDR3 DNA sequence: TGCGCCAGCAGCCACCCCACGGGACAGCGGATGGGTGGCTACACCTTC.

This clone has only a few counts. The chain is built from TRBV29-1 and TRBJ1-4; tentatively, D is TRBD1 (5 bases). In germline, CDR1 is SQVTM, CDR2 ANQGSEA. The CDR3 contains 12 residues. Between the trimmed V and J ends, which lost 7 bases and 8 bases, there was a span of 14 bases. The CDR3 reads CSGSREGEKLFF. The CDR3 DNA follows: TGCAGCGGATCCAGGGAAGGGGAAAAACTGTTTTTT.

To note about this clone: Since a much larger clone is just one base distant, this may be a read error. The V gene is TRBV5-6, the J gene TRBJ2-1; D is undetermined. The germline gives CDR1 SGHDT, CDR2 YYEEEE. The germline V and J ends were trimmed by 0 bases and 6 bases, with 4 bases remaining between them. This CDR3 is 12 amino acids long. In DNA, the CDR3 is TGTGCCAGCAGCTTGGCCAGCAATGAGCAGTTCTTC. Translating gives CASSLASNEQFF.

The rearrangement links TRBV28 to TRBJ2-7; 8 nucleotides agree with TRBD1. In germline, CDR1 is MDHEN, CDR2 SYDVKM. The CDR3 is 13 amino acids. V gave up 7 bases and J gave up 4 bases; unmatched junction bases: 6. This chain's CDR3 is CASTTGQGYEQYF. DNA of the CDR3: TGTGCCAGCACCACCGGACAGGGATACGAGCAGTACTTC.

The V call is TRBV2, the J call TRBJ2-3; TRBD1 agrees at 10 bases. Germline loops: CDR1 SNHLY, CDR2 FYNNEI. The CDR3 contains 16 residues. J gave up 0 bases and V 8 bases, and 8 bases lay outside the gene matches. The CDR3 protein is CASPPPGQGSTDTQYF. In DNA form, the CDR3 reads TGTGCCAGCCCTCCACCGGGACAGGGGAGCACAGATACGCAGTATTTT. Together with reference TRBV2 and TRBJ2-3, the CDR3 gives the full variable domain: EPEVTQTPSHQVTQMGQEVILRCVPISNHLYFYWYRQILGQKVEFLVSFYNNEISEKSEIFDDQFSVERPDGSNFTLKIRSTKLEDSAMYFCASPPPGQGSTDTQYFGPGTRLTVL.

The chain carries TRBV4-1 and TRBJ2-1; 11 bases map to TRBD2. The CDR3 sequence is 18 residues long. V shed 0 bases and J 7 bases; nucleotides not matched to a gene: 11. Germline CDR1 and CDR2: MGHRA and YSYEKL. The CDR3 sequence: CASSQEPILAGGRNEQFF. CDR3 DNA: TGCGCCAGCAGCCAAGAACCAATCCTAGCGGGGGGAAGGAATGAGCAGTTCTTC.

This clone was counted only a few times. This chain uses TRBV5-1 with TRBJ2-1, with 7 bases fitting TRBD1. The CDR3 runs 15 residues. The germline CDR1 and CDR2 sequences are SGHRS and YFSETQ. The J segment lost 5 bases and the V segment lost 2 bases, leaving 7 bases of the junction unmatched. The CDR3 reads CASSLGGEGHNEQFF. CDR3 sequence (DNA): TGCGCCAGCAGCTTAGGGGGCGAGGGTCACAATGAGCAGTTCTTC.

This clone has more than one count but fewer than ten. J is TRBJ2-1 and V is TRBV5-1; perhaps D is TRBD1 or TRBD2 (5 bases each). Germline lookup yields CDR1 SGHRS and CDR2 YFSETQ. V was clipped by 4 bases and J by 8 bases, with 19 bases between them. This CDR3 has 15 amino acids. CDR3 region: CASSPPPGPPDEQFF. As DNA, the CDR3 is TGCGCCAGCAGCCCTCCTCCGGGGCCCCCCGATGAGCAGTTCTTC.

The sample holds a few counts of this clone. The chain carries TRBV5-1 and TRBJ1-2; the match to TRBD1 covers 7 bases. This CDR3 spans 15 amino acids. Trimming took 0 bases from V and 8 from J; bases not matched to a gene: 10. Looked up from germline, CDR1 is SGHRS and CDR2 is YFSETQ. The chain's CDR3 is CASSLAPTGEYGYTF. The DNA for the CDR3 is TGCGCCAGCAGCTTGGCCCCAACAGGGGAGTACGGCTACACCTTC.

This clone occurred a few times. The rearrangement joins TRBV6-5 to TRBJ1-6, with no clear D. V was trimmed by 5 bases and J by 7 bases, leaving 12 bases between them. The CDR3 has 14 amino acids. From germline, CDR1 is MNHEY and CDR2 SVGAGI. CDR3 nucleotide sequence: TGTGCCAGCAGTCCCCGGGTGAGGAATTCACCCCTCCACTTT. Translating gives CASSPRVRNSPLHF.

V and J are TRBV6-5 and TRBJ1-1; D might be TRBD1 (6 bases). V was cut by 2 bases and J by 0 bases, with 13 bases left in between. CDR1 is MNHEY and CDR2 is SVGAGI in the germline V gene. The CDR3 has 16 residues. CDR3 DNA: TGTGCCAGCAGTTACGGGGGCGGCAGGGTGAACACTGAAGCTTTCTTT. It encodes CASSYGGGRVNTEAFF.

This clone turned up a few times. The chain couples TRBV18 to TRBJ2-2; D is tentatively TRBD1 or TRBD2 (5 bases each). This CDR3 comprises 17 residues. The V end lost 3 bases, the J end lost 2 bases, and 16 bases lay between the germline ends. Germline V gene data show CDR1 as KGHSH and CDR2 as LQKENI. For the CDR3, the DNA is TGTGCCAGCTCACCGTGGGACCAACGAAGTAACACCGGGGAGCTGTTTTTT. This codes for CASSPWDQRSNTGELFF.

This chain joins TRBV5-1 and TRBJ2-7; D remains unclear. The CDR3 covers 12 residues. V was cut by 4 bases and J by 4 bases, with 9 bases left in between. The germline V gene encodes CDR1 SGHRS and CDR2 YFSETQ. The CDR3 DNA reads TGCGCCAGCAGCGACGCAGAATACGAGCAGTACTTC. As protein: CASSDAEYEQYF. The full variable domain, rest sourced from reference TRBV5-1 and TRBJ2-7, is KAGVTQTPRYLIKTRGQQVTLSCSPISGHRSVSWYQQTPGQGLQFLFEYFSETQRNKGNFPGRFSGRQFSNSRSEMNVSTLELGDSALYLCASSDAEYEQYFGPGTRLTVT.

The chain has TRBV30 and TRBJ1-1; D remains ambiguous. Trimming removed 7 bases from V and 2 bases from J, with 11 bases in between. Germline assignment: CDR1 GTSNPN and CDR2 SVGIG (reference sequence). The CDR3 length is 12 residues. CDR3: CALESGNTEAFF. CDR3 DNA: TGTGCCTTGGAGTCGGGAAACACTGAAGCTTTCTTT.

This chain connects TRBV5-1 to TRBJ1-4; the D is unclear. The CDR3 has 14 amino acids. From germline, CDR1 is SGHRS and CDR2 YFSETQ. The ends were cut back, 4 bases at V and 0 bases at J, with 7 bases in the middle. The CDR3 DNA is TGCGCCAGCAGCCTTTCTTCAACTAATGAAAAACTGTTTTTT. Translated: CASSLSSTNEKLFF. The full variable domain, its missing parts supplied by reference TRBV5-1 and TRBJ1-4, is KAGVTQTPRYLIKTRGQQVTLSCSPISGHRSVSWYQQTPGQGLQFLFEYFSETQRNKGNFPGRFSGRQFSNSRSEMNVSTLELGDSALYLCASSLSSTNEKLFFGSGTQLSVL.